The source of this T cell receptor (beta chain) is a study of cytomegalovirus exposure and HLA in healthy donors. In the study overall: Earlier results showed almost 120 million unique TCR beta sequences derived from approximately 180 million T cells. Clustering assigned 81% of the 350 to 450 genotyped donors to the Caucasian-associated ancestry cluster.

Amplification used 60 Vbeta primers and 13 Jbeta primers. Only in-frame clones appear in the TCRdb table, and some are missing; sequencing was by immunoSEQ multiplex PCR. The data show 150,000 or so clones, with just under 75% seen just once and 1.5% to 2% held by the top ten. The study, taken as a whole, reports: The study labeled approximately 150 TCR beta chains cytomegalovirus-associated. With later analysis, a missense DCLRE1C variant became linked to TCR beta V- and J-gene trimming.

About this clone itself: Its antigen is undetermined.

Germline V gene lookup returns CDR1 SEHNR and CDR2 FQNEAQ (reference sequence). The ends lost 4 bases at V and 3 bases at J; junction bases unmatched: 0. This CDR3 contains 14 residues. This clonotype originated in a woman younger than 30 in good health and CMV-seronegative. The chain combines TRBV7-9 with TRBJ2-2, with TRBD1 matching over 9 bases. Input material: PBMCs. The CDR3 DNA sequence: TGTGCCAGCAGCTGGACAGGGGACACCGGGGAGCTGTTTTTT. This gives the protein CASSWTGDTGELFF.